The 26 T cell receptor beta chains below come from one sample, sequenced in a study of blood T cell repertoires in COVID-19. The protocol was immunoSEQ multiplex PCR, while the TCRdb copy is restricted to in-frame clones and leaves out a portion. The table lists about 220,000 clones, approximately 80% of them singletons. The sample consisted of peripheral blood. These receptors all stem from a human donor in a cohort sampled during active COVID-19.

This rearrangement joins TRBV4-1 to TRBJ1-1; D uncertain. V lost 4 bases and J lost 5, with 17 bases in between. The CDR3 runs 15 residues. Germline V gene sequence: CDR1 MGHRA, CDR2 YSYEKL. CDR3 nucleotide sequence: TGCGCCAGCAGCCCGATCGCAAATGAGGGTACTGAAGCTTTCTTT. Protein product: CASSPIANEGTEAFF.

In its sample, this clone was seen a few times. V gene TRBV11-2 combines with J gene TRBJ2-1; D is perhaps TRBD1 (6 bases). Trimming removed 5 bases from V and 8 bases from J, with 19 bases in between. The CDR3 totals 15 residues. CDR1 is SGHAT, CDR2 FQNNGV, per germline. This CDR3 is CASSPGQRPGYEQFF. CDR3 coding DNA: TGTGCCAGCAGCCCCGGACAGCGGCCCGGCTATGAGCAGTTCTTC.

V and J are TRBV23-1 and TRBJ2-7; 8 bases are shared with TRBD1. TRBV23-1 is placed among ORFs of uncertain function. CDR3 length: 17 residues. The junction had 13 bases not matched to a gene; V was cut back by 3 bases and J by 3 bases. Here the CDR3 DNA reads TGCGCCAGCAGTCAGCACCTCGGACAGGGAAGTCTCTACGAGCAGTACTTC. Its protein product is CASSQHLGQGSLYEQYF.

This rearrangement joins TRBV5-6 to TRBJ1-2, with TRBD1 identical over 11 bases. CDR1 SGHDT and CDR2 YYEEEE come from the germline V gene. This CDR3 is built from 14 residues. The V segment lost 5 bases and the J segment 8 bases; nucleotides outside the gene matches: 8. The CDR3 DNA follows: TGTGCCAGCAGTCGGGACAGGGGGAGGGGAGGCTACACCTTC. Residues: CASSRDRGRGGYTF.

The chain combines TRBV6-5 with TRBJ1-3, with 8 positions matching TRBD1. Germline loops: CDR1 MNHEY, CDR2 SVGAGI. The CDR3 is 16 amino acids. The V gene end was trimmed by 4 bases and the J gene end by 1 base; junction bases not matched to a gene: 6. In DNA, the CDR3 is TGTGCCAGCAGTTCCCGCAGGGGGCGGTCTGGAAACACCATATATTTT. This sequence encodes CASSSRRGRSGNTIYF.

The chain carries TRBV28 and TRBJ2-7; 7 bases agree with TRBD1. The CDR3 totals 15 residues. Germline V gives CDR1 MDHEN, CDR2 SYDVKM. V was pared by 3 bases and J by 4 bases, with 9 bases of the junction left unmatched. Here the CDR3 reads CASSFPNRGGYEQYF. CDR3 coding DNA: TGTGCCAGCAGTTTCCCTAACAGGGGTGGGTACGAGCAGTACTTC.

The chain recombines TRBV5-6 with TRBJ2-6; D gene ambiguous. V was clipped by 2 bases and J by 2 bases, with 5 bases between them. CDR1 is SGHDT, CDR2 YYEEEE, per germline. This CDR3 has 14 amino acids. Here the CDR3 DNA reads TGTGCCAGCAGCTTCGGTACTGGGGCCAACGTCCTGACTTTC. Protein sequence: CASSFGTGANVLTF.

This clone has only a few counts. The chain carries TRBV15 and TRBJ2-5; unclear D gene. Germline CDR1 reads LNHNV; CDR2 reads YYDKDF (reference sequence). The V end was cut by 0 bases, the J end by 2 bases, with 10 bases between. The CDR3 extends over 15 amino acids. In nucleotides, the CDR3 is TGTGCCACCAGCAGAGAGATAACCGGGCAAGAGACCCAGTACTTC. Amino acids: CATSREITGQETQYF.

V is TRBV5-4 and J is TRBJ2-7; TRBD1 matches 9 bases. The CDR3 covers 14 residues. Per the germline V gene, CDR1 is SGHNT and CDR2 is YYREEE (reference sequence). V dropped 4 bases and J dropped 7; count of bases not matched to a gene: 9. The CDR3 DNA reads as TGTGCCAGCAGCACCGGGACAGGGTACGCGGAGCAGTACTTC. Its protein product is CASSTGTGYAEQYF.

The CDR3 loop reads CASSHRTGGNEKLFF. The CDR3 region has the DNA TGTGCCAGCAGCCATAGGACAGGGGGAAATGAAAAACTGTTTTTT. J is TRBJ1-4 and V is TRBV7-2; 10 positions agree with TRBD1. There are 15 residues in the CDR3. Per germline, CDR1 SGHTA and CDR2 FQGNSA. V shed 5 bases and J 5 bases; nucleotides not matched to a gene: 5. The variable domain in full, completed from reference TRBV7-2 and TRBJ1-4, reads GAGVSQSPSNKVTEKGKDVELRCDPISGHTALYWYRQSLGQGLEFLIYFQGNSAPDKSGLPSDRFSAERTGGSVSTLTIQRTQQEDSAVYLCASSHRTGGNEKLFFGSGTQLSVL.

The rearrangement joins TRBV6-5 to TRBJ1-5, with TRBD1 matching 8 bases. This CDR3 is 14 amino acids long. Germline trimming cut 5 bases from V and 4 bases from J; bases unmatched to any gene: 4. From germline, CDR1 is MNHEY and CDR2 SVGAGI. The chain's CDR3 is CASSRDRRNQPQHF. The CDR3 nucleotides read TGTGCCAGCAGTCGGGACAGGAGAAATCAGCCCCAGCATTTT.

J is TRBJ2-1 and V is TRBV5-1; 7 nucleotides line up with TRBD2. CDR3 length equals 11 residues. Germline V lookup: CDR1 SGHRS, CDR2 YFSETQ. The J segment lost 7 bases and the V segment lost 8 bases, leaving 3 bases of the junction unmatched. CDR3 in amino acids: CASREGNEQFF. CDR3 in DNA: TGCGCCAGTAGGGAGGGAAATGAGCAGTTCTTC.

This clone was observed once. The J gene is TRBJ1-1, the V gene TRBV14; a weak D match, TRBD1 (5 bases). CDR3 size: 13 residues. V gave up 0 bases and J gave up 9 bases, with 11 bases separating them. The germline CDR1 and CDR2 sequences are SGHDN and FVKESK. The CDR3 region is CASSQERKGKAFF. In DNA, the CDR3 is TGTGCCAGCAGCCAAGAGCGGAAGGGGAAAGCTTTCTTT.

J is TRBJ2-5 and V is TRBV19, with D maybe TRBD1 (6 bases). V gave up 3 bases and J gave up 2 bases, with 10 bases separating them. The germline V gene encodes CDR1 LNHDA and CDR2 SQIVND (reference sequence). This CDR3 has 14 amino acids. The CDR3 reads CASSIGQPQETQYF. CDR3 sequence (DNA): TGTGCCAGTAGTATTGGACAGCCACAAGAGACCCAGTACTTC.

The chain combines TRBV2 with TRBJ2-7, with TRBD1 matching 8 bases. The V gene end was trimmed by 6 bases and the J gene end by 2 bases; junction bases not matched to a gene: 9. CDR1 and CDR2 from the germline V gene are SNHLY and FYNNEI. The CDR3 spans 15 residues. CDR3 loop: CASSEQGVATYEQYF. The CDR3 DNA follows: TGTGCCAGCAGCGAACAGGGGGTAGCTACCTACGAGCAGTACTTC.

This chain links TRBV9 with TRBJ2-1; 8 bases agree with TRBD1. The CDR3 extends over 16 amino acids. In germline, CDR1 is SGDLS, CDR2 YYNGEE. Losses at the gene ends were 0 bases for V and 4 bases for J; bases not matched to a gene: 6. CDR3: CASSVGAGGFYNEQFF. CDR3 in DNA: TGTGCCAGCAGCGTAGGGGCAGGGGGCTTTTACAATGAGCAGTTCTTC. The whole variable domain, remainder taken from reference TRBV9 and TRBJ2-1, is DSGVTQTPKHLITATGQRVTLRCSPRSGDLSVYWYQQSLDQGLQFLIQYYNGEERAKGNILERFSAQQFPDLHSELNLSSLELGDSALYFCASSVGAGGFYNEQFFGPGTRLTVL.

The V gene is TRBV9, the J gene TRBJ2-1; D gene ambiguous. Germline V gene sequence: CDR1 SGDLS, CDR2 YYNGEE. The CDR3 contains 15 residues. Between the trimmed V and J ends, which lost 0 bases and 5 bases, there was a span of 12 bases. This chain's CDR3 is CASSVVLVGDNEQFF. Written as DNA, the CDR3 is TGTGCCAGCAGCGTAGTGTTAGTAGGAGACAATGAGCAGTTCTTC.

The chain couples TRBV3-1 (or the pseudogene TRBV3-2) to TRBJ2-2; D gene ambiguous. This CDR3 spans 13 amino acids. V was shortened by 6 bases and J by 2 bases, with 7 bases between the two germline ends. Germline-derived CDR1 and CDR2 are LGHDT and YNNKEL (reference sequence). The DNA for the CDR3 is TGTGCCAGCAGACGACTTAACACCGGGGAGCTGTTTTTT. This encodes CASRRLNTGELFF.

This chain uses TRBV5-6 with TRBJ2-3; TRBD1 agrees at 11 bases. Germline lookup yields CDR1 SGHDT and CDR2 YYEEEE. This CDR3 has 15 residues. V was pared by 4 bases and J by 3 bases, with 4 bases of the junction left unmatched. CDR3 amino acids: CASSPDRGLTDTQYF. The CDR3 bases are TGTGCCAGCAGCCCGGACAGGGGGCTAACAGATACGCAGTATTTT.

This clone was seen more than once but under ten times. The rearrangement joins TRBV7-9 to TRBJ1-3; TRBD1 aligns across 7 bases. The junction had 4 bases not matched to a gene; V was cut back by 5 bases and J by 0 bases. Germline lookup yields CDR1 SEHNR and CDR2 FQNEAQ (reference sequence). This CDR3 is 15 amino acids long. CDR3 sequence: CASSRGTVSGNTIYF. The CDR3 DNA is TGTGCCAGCAGCCGCGGGACAGTCTCTGGAAACACCATATATTTT.

This clone was found once. This chain links TRBV2 with TRBJ1-1, with TRBD1 as a possible D gene (5 bases). V gave up 7 bases and J gave up 3 bases, with 12 bases separating them. Germline CDR1 reads SNHLY; CDR2 reads FYNNEI. This CDR3 is 13 amino acids long. The DNA for the CDR3 is TGTGCCAGCATGGGACTAAGGGACACTGAAGCTTTCTTT. As protein: CASMGLRDTEAFF. The full variable domain, with the rest looked up from reference TRBV2 and TRBJ1-1, is EPEVTQTPSHQVTQMGQEVILRCVPISNHLYFYWYRQILGQKVEFLVSFYNNEISEKSEIFDDQFSVERPDGSNFTLKIRSTKLEDSAMYFCASMGLRDTEAFFGQGTRLTVV.

The chain joins TRBV21-1 to TRBJ2-2; TRBD2, the table's D call, was not compared with the DNA. TRBV21-1 is tagged as a pseudogene. The CDR3 sequence is 16 residues long. CDR3: CASSKVDWVGNGELFF. The CDR3 region has the DNA TGTGCCAGCAGCAAAGTCGACTGGGTGGGTAACGGGGAGCTGTTTTTT.

In DNA form, the CDR3 reads TGTGCCAGCAGTTTCAGTCAGGGGGCTAGCAATCAGCCCCAGCATTTT. Protein product: CASSFSQGASNQPQHF. The chain uses TRBV5-5 and TRBJ1-5; 8 bases agree with TRBD1. J was trimmed by 0 bases and V by 5 bases; bases with no gene match: 7. Germline CDR1 SGHKS, CDR2 YYEKEE (reference sequence). This CDR3 contains 16 residues.

The J gene is TRBJ2-2, the V gene TRBV20-1; 9 bases map to TRBD1. Germline CDR1 reads DFQATT; CDR2 reads SNEGSKA (reference sequence). This CDR3 is 15 amino acids long. V shed 3 bases, J shed 6 bases, and the junction held 8 bases outside the gene matches. The CDR3: CSASLNTGGSGELFF. In nucleotides, the CDR3 is TGCAGTGCTAGTCTCAATACAGGGGGCTCCGGGGAGCTGTTTTTT.

The rearrangement links TRBV6-2 or TRBV6-3 to TRBJ1-5, with unresolved D. CDR3 length: 14 residues. CDR1 is MNHEY, CDR2 SVGEGT, per germline. V lost 2 bases, J lost 2 bases, and 7 bases lay in between. The CDR3 nucleotides are TGTGCCAGCAGTTACCTCGGAGGCAATCAGCCCCAGCATTTT. This gives the protein CASSYLGGNQPQHF.

This chain joins TRBV19 and TRBJ1-1; tentative D call: TRBD1 (5 bases). There are 13 residues in the CDR3. Germline V gene lookup returns CDR1 LNHDA and CDR2 SQIVND (reference sequence). The V end was cut by 6 bases, the J end by 1 base, with 9 bases between. The chain's CDR3 is CASRQQGNTEAFF. The DNA for the CDR3 is TGTGCCAGTAGGCAGCAGGGGAACACTGAAGCTTTCTTT.